Listed here are 25 T cell receptor beta chains from one sample, sequenced in a study of cytomegalovirus exposure and HLA in healthy donors. Both 60 Vbeta primers and 13 Jbeta primers went into the PCR. Sequenced by immunoSEQ multiplex PCR; TCRdb stores in-frame clones only, minus some. Among some 150,000 clones, about 71% were seen once, and the ten largest hold approximately 2.5%. Source material: PBMCs. These receptors were taken from a woman aged 25 to 39 in good health and CMV-seronegative.

This clone was observed once. This chain uses TRBV6-1 with TRBJ2-1, with D unresolved. The CDR3 length is 15 residues. Trimming pared 3 bases from V and 0 bases from J, leaving 9 bases between. Germline V gives CDR1 MNHNS, CDR2 SASEGT. CDR3 bases: TGTGCCAGCAGTGATCTTCTTAGCTCCTACAATGAGCAGTTCTTC. It encodes CASSDLLSSYNEQFF.

The V gene is TRBV7-3, the J gene TRBJ2-3, with TRBD2 matching over 8 bases. Germline V gene data show CDR1 as SGHTA and CDR2 as FQGTGA. V shed 3 bases, J shed 6 bases, and the junction held 5 bases outside the gene matches. This CDR3 is 14 amino acids long. The CDR3 nucleotides are TGTGCCAGCAGCTTTGGCGGGGGGAGTGATACGCAGTATTTT. This translates into CASSFGGGSDTQYF.

Here the CDR3 DNA reads TGTGCCAGCAGCTCCCGGGACAGGGAAACCGGGGAGCTGTTTTTT. Protein product: CASSSRDRETGELFF. The chain uses TRBV7-3 and TRBJ2-2; TRBD1 aligns across 9 bases. There are 15 residues in the CDR3. Germline V gene lookup returns CDR1 SGHTA and CDR2 FQGTGA. V shed 4 bases and J 5 bases; nucleotides not matched to a gene: 5.

The chain couples TRBV27 to TRBJ2-3, with 7 positions matching TRBD1. The CDR3 runs to 19 residues. The trim removed 6 bases at V and 3 bases at J, leaving 21 bases unmatched. The germline V gene has CDR1 MNHEY and CDR2 SMNVEV (reference sequence). CDR3 nucleotides: TGTGCCAGCAGCCTAAAAGTTTTTCTTCGACAGGGAAGTACAGATACGCAGTATTTT. Residues: CASSLKVFLRQGSTDTQYF.

This clone was seen only once. V is TRBV2 and J is TRBJ2-5; D remains unclear. The last part of the DNA fits TRBJ2-7 better; the J call may be wrong. Germline V gene data show CDR1 as SNHLY and CDR2 as FYNNEI. This CDR3 spans 13 amino acids. The CDR3 nucleotides are TGTGCCAGCAGTGTTCTAGAAGAGGCCGAGCAGTACTTC. This encodes CASSVLEEAEQYF.

This chain connects TRBV5-1 to TRBJ2-1; D is unclear. The CDR3 sequence is 14 residues long. CDR1 SGHRS and CDR2 YFSETQ come from the germline V gene. Trimming took 1 base from V and 5 from J, leaving 10 bases between them. The DNA for the CDR3 is TGCGCCAGCAGCTTGAGACTTGCCAACAATGAGCAGTTCTTC. This translates into CASSLRLANNEQFF.

CDR3: CASSPDRERVTEAFF. DNA of the CDR3: TGTGCCAGCAGTCCGGACAGGGAGAGGGTCACTGAAGCTTTCTTT. V gene TRBV2 combines with J gene TRBJ1-1; 8 bases map to TRBD1. The CDR3 has 15 amino acids. The germline V gene encodes CDR1 SNHLY and CDR2 FYNNEI. The trim removed 5 bases at V and 4 bases at J, leaving 9 bases unmatched.

V and J are TRBV5-1 and TRBJ2-5; 7 positions agree with TRBD2. The germline gives CDR1 SGHRS, CDR2 YFSETQ. The CDR3 length is 15 residues. V trimming: 3 bases; J trimming: 5 bases; junction bases outside the gene matches: 10. Here the CDR3 reads CASSSGGNNPETQYF. For the CDR3, the DNA is TGCGCCAGCAGCTCCGGGGGGAACAACCCGGAGACCCAGTACTTC.

J is TRBJ2-7 and V is TRBV11-2; TRBD2 might be the D (5 bases). Trimming pared 4 bases from V and 2 bases from J, leaving 9 bases between. The CDR3 loop spans 13 amino acids. Germline V lookup: CDR1 SGHAT, CDR2 FQNNGV. The CDR3 loop is CASSSDWAYEQYF. The CDR3 DNA follows: TGTGCCAGCAGCTCGGACTGGGCCTACGAGCAGTACTTC.

The V and J genes are TRBV19 and TRBJ2-7; 8 positions agree with TRBD1. With V trimmed by 5 bases and J by 0 bases, 6 bases remained unmatched. The CDR3 consists of 15 residues. Germline-derived CDR1 and CDR2 are LNHDA and SQIVND (reference sequence). The CDR3 nucleotides are TGTGCCAGTAGTCCCCGGACAGGGAGCTCCTACGAGCAGTACTTC. Translating gives CASSPRTGSSYEQYF.

The rearrangement uses TRBV7-6 and TRBJ1-2; 7 bases align to TRBD1. Trimming at V came to 5 bases and at J to 7 bases, leaving 4 bases not matched to a gene. Germline V gives CDR1 SGHVS, CDR2 FNYEAQ. The CDR3 sequence is 12 residues long. CDR3: CASSRDRVGYTF. Written as DNA, the CDR3 is TGTGCCAGCAGCAGAGACAGGGTTGGCTACACCTTC.

This rearrangement joins TRBV6-5 to TRBJ1-6; 11 bases match TRBD1. V was pared by 6 bases and J by 9 bases, with 4 bases of the junction left unmatched. Looked up from germline, CDR1 is MNHEY and CDR2 is SVGAGI. The CDR3 loop spans 14 amino acids. CDR3 region: CASSSGTGGSPLHF. The CDR3 DNA reads TGTGCCAGCAGCTCCGGGACAGGGGGTTCACCCCTCCACTTT.

This clone was seen only once. The chain employs TRBV7-3 and TRBJ1-1; D might be TRBD1 (5 bases). Germline assignment: CDR1 SGHTA and CDR2 FQGTGA. Between the trimmed V and J ends, which lost 3 bases and 4 bases, there was a span of 12 bases. The CDR3 covers 14 residues. CDR3: CASSFKGGGTEAFF. The CDR3 DNA reads as TGTGCCAGCAGCTTCAAAGGCGGGGGCACTGAAGCTTTCTTT.

The rearrangement joins TRBV28 to TRBJ2-1, with D possibly being TRBD1 (7 bases). Germline loops: CDR1 MDHEN, CDR2 SYDVKM. The CDR3 is 16 residues long. V lost 7 bases and J 6 bases, leaving 22 bases between the germline ends. This chain's CDR3 is CASTKGGQPFSNEQFF. CDR3 DNA sequence: TGTGCCAGCACCAAGGGGGGACAGCCTTTTTCCAATGAGCAGTTCTTC.

This chain links TRBV29-1 with TRBJ2-4; TRBD1 is a possible D gene (5 bases). The ends were cut back, 5 bases at V and 0 bases at J, with 20 bases in the middle. Germline assignment: CDR1 SQVTM and CDR2 ANQGSEA. The CDR3 contains 17 residues. This CDR3 reads CSVRPDSSYLAKNIQYF. The CDR3 bases are TGCAGCGTTCGGCCTGACAGTAGCTATCTAGCCAAAAACATTCAGTACTTC.

The chain recombines TRBV11-2 with TRBJ2-1, with D perhaps matching TRBD2 (6 bases). CDR1 and CDR2 from the germline V gene are SGHAT and FQNNGV. V was shortened by 5 bases and J by 8 bases, with 16 bases between the two germline ends. The CDR3 extends over 14 amino acids. The CDR3 protein is CASSRIVGSHEQFF. DNA for the CDR3: TGTGCCAGCAGCCGAATAGTCGGGAGTCATGAGCAGTTCTTC. The full variable domain, its missing parts supplied by reference TRBV11-2 and TRBJ2-1, is EAGVAQSPRYKIIEKRQSVAFWCNPISGHATLYWYQQILGQGPKLLIQFQNNGVVDDSQLPKDRFSAERLKGVDSTLKIQPAKLEDSAVYLCASSRIVGSHEQFFGPGTRLTVL.

The V and J genes are TRBV18 and TRBJ1-1, with D tentatively TRBD1 (6 bases). The CDR3 extends over 14 amino acids. Germline CDR1 is KGHSH and CDR2 is LQKENI. V gave up 4 bases and J gave up 0 bases, with 9 bases separating them. CDR3 sequence (DNA): TGTGCCAGCTCACGGACAGTGATGAACACTGAAGCTTTCTTT. Translation gives CASSRTVMNTEAFF. The entire variable domain, with the rest obtained from reference TRBV18 and TRBJ1-1, is as follows: NAGVMQNPRHLVRRRGQEARLRCSPMKGHSHVYWYRQLPEEGLKFMVYLQKENIIDESGMPKERFSAEFPKEGPSILRIQQVVRGDSAAYFCASSRTVMNTEAFFGQGTRLTVV.

This clone was detected only once. The rearrangement joins TRBV14 to TRBJ1-2; D gene unclear. The V end was cut by 0 bases, the J end by 5 bases, with 7 bases between. Germline assignment: CDR1 SGHDN and CDR2 FVKESK. The CDR3 spans 13 residues. In DNA form, the CDR3 reads TGTGCCAGCAGCCAAGATCGGGTGTATGGCTACACCTTC. It translates to CASSQDRVYGYTF.

This clone was found a few times. This sequence joins TRBV5-4 and TRBJ1-6; D ambiguous. Germline V lookup: CDR1 SGHNT, CDR2 YYREEE (reference sequence). V was trimmed by 4 bases and J by 0 bases, leaving 14 bases between them. The CDR3 loop spans 17 amino acids. The CDR3 DNA sequence: TGTGCCAGCAGCCGCTCTACCATTAGCTCCTATAATTCACCCCTCCACTTT. As protein: CASSRSTISSYNSPLHF.

The rearrangement links TRBV5-5 to TRBJ2-1, with D maybe TRBD2 (5 bases). Germline CDR1 and CDR2: SGHKS and YYEKEE (reference sequence). There are 13 residues in the CDR3. Trimming shortened V by 1 base and J by 7 bases, and 9 bases separated the two germline ends. CDR3 in amino acids: CASSLRGENEQFF. Here the CDR3 DNA reads TGTGCCAGCAGCTTGCGGGGTGAAAATGAGCAGTTCTTC.

This clone occurred a few times. The chain joins TRBV9 to TRBJ2-5; D possibly corresponds to TRBD1 (5 bases). Per germline, CDR1 SGDLS and CDR2 YYNGEE. The CDR3 has 13 residues. V shed 0 bases and J shed 5 bases, with 8 bases lying between them. Here the CDR3 DNA reads TGTGCCAGCAGCGTAGCCAGGGATGAGACCCAGTACTTC. Encoded protein: CASSVARDETQYF.

The chain uses TRBV7-9 and TRBJ1-1; 10 nucleotides line up with TRBD1. V was clipped by 3 bases and J by 3 bases; unmatched bases: 4. The length of the CDR3 is 15 residues. In germline, CDR1 is SEHNR, CDR2 FQNEAQ (reference sequence). Here the CDR3 DNA reads TGTGCCAGCAGCTTTGCCGGGACAGGGGACACTGAAGCTTTCTTT. Amino acid sequence: CASSFAGTGDTEAFF.

The chain couples TRBV15 to TRBJ2-7, with D perhaps matching TRBD1 (6 bases). Trimming took 1 base from V and 7 from J, leaving 11 bases between them. Germline V gives CDR1 LNHNV, CDR2 YYDKDF (reference sequence). The CDR3 extends over 13 amino acids. This CDR3 is CATSRVQGGEQYF. CDR3 coding DNA: TGTGCCACCAGCAGAGTACAGGGTGGAGAGCAGTACTTC.

This clone was observed a handful of times. The chain uses TRBV4-1 and TRBJ2-7, with 7 bases that match TRBD2. With V trimmed by 8 bases and J by 3 bases, 7 bases remained unmatched. Per germline, CDR1 MGHRA and CDR2 YSYEKL. This CDR3 contains 13 residues. The CDR3 DNA is TGCGCCAGCTCCAGGCCGGGGGGCTACGAGCAGTACTTC. Encoded protein: CASSRPGGYEQYF.

The V gene is TRBV5-5, the J gene TRBJ1-1; D is possibly TRBD1 (5 bases). This CDR3 region has 14 residues. The V gene lost 4 bases and the J gene lost 7 bases, with 17 bases spanning the gap. The germline gives CDR1 SGHKS, CDR2 YYEKEE (reference sequence). The CDR3 bases are TGTGCCAGCAGCCGCGTCGGCAGGGTTGATGAAGCTTTCTTT. Protein sequence: CASSRVGRVDEAFF. The entire variable domain, with the rest obtained from reference TRBV5-5 and TRBJ1-1, is as follows: DAGVTQSPTHLIKTRGQQVTLRCSPISGHKSVSWYQQVLGQGPQFIFQYYEKEERGRGNFPDRFSARQFPNYSSELNVNALLLGDSALYLCASSRVGRVDEAFFGQGTRLTVV.